The text below deals with one TCR beta chain. Profiling relied on immunoSEQ multiplex PCR, and the TCRdb table lists in-frame clones only, not all of them. The sample consists of tens of thousands of clones, around nine tenths of them appearing once. The source of the sample is a study of T cell changes during pregnancy in multiple sclerosis. CDR3 length equals 13 residues. Trimming shortened V by 8 bases and J by 9 bases, and 14 bases separated the two germline ends. Germline V gene lookup returns CDR1 MNHEY and CDR2 SVGAGI. This chain connects TRBV6-5 to TRBJ1-6, with D unresolved. Sequencing was performed on CD4+ T cells from peripheral blood mononuclear cells, taken in the second trimester of pregnancy. The origin of this receptor is a female donor in good health, enrolled as a control in a pregnancy study. The CDR3 sequence: CASGLSRGSPLHF. The CDR3 bases are TGTGCCAGCGGGCTCTCTCGGGGTTCACCCCTCCACTTT.